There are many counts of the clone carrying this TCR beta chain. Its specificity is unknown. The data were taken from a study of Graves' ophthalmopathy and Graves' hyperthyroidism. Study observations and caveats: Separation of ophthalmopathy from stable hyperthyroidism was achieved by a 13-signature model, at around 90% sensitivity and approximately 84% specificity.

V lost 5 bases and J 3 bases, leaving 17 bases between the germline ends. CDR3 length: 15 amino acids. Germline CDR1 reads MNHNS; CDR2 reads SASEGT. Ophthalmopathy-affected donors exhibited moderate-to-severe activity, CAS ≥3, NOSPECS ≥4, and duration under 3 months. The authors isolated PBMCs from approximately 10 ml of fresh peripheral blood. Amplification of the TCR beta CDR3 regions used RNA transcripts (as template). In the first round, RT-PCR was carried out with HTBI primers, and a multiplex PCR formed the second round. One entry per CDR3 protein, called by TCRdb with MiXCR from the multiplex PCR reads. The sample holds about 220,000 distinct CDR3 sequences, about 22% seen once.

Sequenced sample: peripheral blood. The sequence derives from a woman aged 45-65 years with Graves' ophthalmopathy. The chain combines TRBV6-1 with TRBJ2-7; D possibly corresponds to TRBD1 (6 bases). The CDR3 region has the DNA TGTGCCAGCAGTCCCGGGACACGGAAAATCTACGAGCAGTACTTC. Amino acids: CASSPGTRKIYEQYF.